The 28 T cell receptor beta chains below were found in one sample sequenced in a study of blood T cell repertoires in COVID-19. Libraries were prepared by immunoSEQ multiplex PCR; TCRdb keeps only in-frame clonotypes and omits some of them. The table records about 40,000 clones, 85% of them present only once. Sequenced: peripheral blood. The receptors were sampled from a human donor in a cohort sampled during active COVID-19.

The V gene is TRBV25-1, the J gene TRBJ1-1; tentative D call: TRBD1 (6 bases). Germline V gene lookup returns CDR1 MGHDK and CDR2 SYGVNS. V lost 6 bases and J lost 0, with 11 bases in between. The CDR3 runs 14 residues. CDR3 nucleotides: TGTGCCAGCAGGCCACAGGGCTTGAACACTGAAGCTTTCTTT. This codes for CASRPQGLNTEAFF.

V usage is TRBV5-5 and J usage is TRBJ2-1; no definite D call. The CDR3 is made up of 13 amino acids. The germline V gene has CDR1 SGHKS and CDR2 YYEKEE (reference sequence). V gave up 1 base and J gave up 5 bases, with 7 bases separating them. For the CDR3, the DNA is TGTGCCAGCAGCTTGTGGCCTCACAATGAGCAGTTCTTC. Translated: CASSLWPHNEQFF.

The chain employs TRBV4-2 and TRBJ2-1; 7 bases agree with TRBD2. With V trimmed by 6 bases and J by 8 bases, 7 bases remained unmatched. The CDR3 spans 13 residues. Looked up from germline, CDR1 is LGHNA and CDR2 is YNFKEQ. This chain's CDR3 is CASSPGRYDEQFF. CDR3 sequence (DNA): TGTGCCAGCAGTCCCGGGAGGTATGATGAGCAGTTCTTC.

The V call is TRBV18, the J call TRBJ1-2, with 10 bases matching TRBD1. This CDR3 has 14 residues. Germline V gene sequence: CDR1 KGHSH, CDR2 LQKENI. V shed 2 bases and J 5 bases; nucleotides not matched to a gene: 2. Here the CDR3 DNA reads TGTGCCAGCTCACCAGCGGGACAGGGGTATGGCTACACCTTC. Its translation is CASSPAGQGYGYTF.

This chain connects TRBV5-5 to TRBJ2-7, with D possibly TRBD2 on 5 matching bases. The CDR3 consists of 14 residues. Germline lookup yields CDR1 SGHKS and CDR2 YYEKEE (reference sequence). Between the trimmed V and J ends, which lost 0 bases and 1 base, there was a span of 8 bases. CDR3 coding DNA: TGTGCCAGCAGCTTGGTGGGCGGGTCCTACGAGCAGTACTTC. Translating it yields CASSLVGGSYEQYF.

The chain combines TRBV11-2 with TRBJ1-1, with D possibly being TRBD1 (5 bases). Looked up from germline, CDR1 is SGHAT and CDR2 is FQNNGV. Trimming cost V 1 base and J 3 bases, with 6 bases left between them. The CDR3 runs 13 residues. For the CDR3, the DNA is TGTGCCAGCAGCTTAGTAGGGGACACTGAAGCTTTCTTT. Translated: CASSLVGDTEAFF.

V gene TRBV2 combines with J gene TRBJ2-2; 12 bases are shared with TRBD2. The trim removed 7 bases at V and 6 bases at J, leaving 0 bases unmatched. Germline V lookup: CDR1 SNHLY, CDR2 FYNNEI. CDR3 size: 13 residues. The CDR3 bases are TGTGCCAGCACTAGCGGGGGGGCCGGGGAGCTGTTTTTT. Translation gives CASTSGGAGELFF. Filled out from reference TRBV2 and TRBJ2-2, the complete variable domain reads EPEVTQTPSHQVTQMGQEVILRCVPISNHLYFYWYRQILGQKVEFLVSFYNNEISEKSEIFDDQFSVERPDGSNFTLKIRSTKLEDSAMYFCASTSGGAGELFFGEGSRLTVL.

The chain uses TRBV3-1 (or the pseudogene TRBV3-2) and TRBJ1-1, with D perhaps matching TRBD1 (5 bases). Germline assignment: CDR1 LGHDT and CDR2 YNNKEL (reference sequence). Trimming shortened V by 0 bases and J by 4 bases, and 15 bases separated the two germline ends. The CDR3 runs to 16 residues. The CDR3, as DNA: TGTGCCAGCAGCCAAGAGTTAGGGGCTGCAGGCACTGAAGCTTTCTTT. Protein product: CASSQELGAAGTEAFF.

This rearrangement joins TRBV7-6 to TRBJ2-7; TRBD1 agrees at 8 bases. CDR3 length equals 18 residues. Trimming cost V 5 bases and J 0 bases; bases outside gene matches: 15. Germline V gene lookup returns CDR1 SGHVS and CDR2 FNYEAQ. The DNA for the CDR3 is TGTGCCAGCAGCCGCAGGCCCCTAGGACAGGGCAGCTCCTACGAGCAGTACTTC. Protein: CASSRRPLGQGSSYEQYF.

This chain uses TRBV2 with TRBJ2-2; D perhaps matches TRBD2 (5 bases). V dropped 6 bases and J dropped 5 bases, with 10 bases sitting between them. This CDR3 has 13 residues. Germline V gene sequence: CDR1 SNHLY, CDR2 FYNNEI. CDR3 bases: TGTGCCAGCAGGGACGGGGTGACCGGGGAGCTGTTTTTT. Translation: CASRDGVTGELFF.

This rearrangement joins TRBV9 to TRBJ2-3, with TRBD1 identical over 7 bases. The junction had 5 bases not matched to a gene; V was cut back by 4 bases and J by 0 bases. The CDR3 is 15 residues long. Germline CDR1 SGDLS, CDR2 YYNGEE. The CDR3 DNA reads TGTGCCAGCAGCAGGGGGCCCCAAAGCACAGATACGCAGTATTTT. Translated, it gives CASSRGPQSTDTQYF.

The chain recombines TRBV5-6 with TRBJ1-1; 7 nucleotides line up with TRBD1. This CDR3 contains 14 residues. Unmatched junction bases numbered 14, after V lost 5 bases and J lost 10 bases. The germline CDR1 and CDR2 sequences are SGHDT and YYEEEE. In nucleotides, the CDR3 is TGTGCCAGCAGGTCCGGCACCCAGGGGGGAGGAGCTTTCTTT. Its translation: CASRSGTQGGGAFF.

The CDR3 protein is CASSLGWGTRLETQYF. The CDR3 DNA reads TGCGCCAGCAGCCTTGGATGGGGGACAAGGTTAGAGACCCAGTACTTC. The V and J genes are TRBV4-1 and TRBJ2-5; perhaps TRBD1 as D (6 bases). This CDR3 is 16 amino acids long. Trimming took 4 bases from V and 4 from J, leaving 19 bases between them. The germline V gene has CDR1 MGHRA and CDR2 YSYEKL.

CDR3 DNA sequence: TGTGCCAGCAGCTCTGGGACAGGGAATGAGCAGTTCTTC. It codes for CASSSGTGNEQFF. V is TRBV6-5 and J is TRBJ2-1; 9 nucleotides align to TRBD1. CDR3 length equals 13 residues. The V and J ends lost 6 bases and 7 bases, in that order; junction bases with no gene match: 4. The germline V gene encodes CDR1 MNHEY and CDR2 SVGAGI.

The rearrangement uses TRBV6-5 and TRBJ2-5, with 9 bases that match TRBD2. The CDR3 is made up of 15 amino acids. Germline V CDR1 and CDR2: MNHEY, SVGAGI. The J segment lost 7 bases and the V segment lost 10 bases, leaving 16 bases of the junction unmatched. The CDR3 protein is CATSPAGGVGATQYF. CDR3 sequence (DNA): TGTGCCACCTCGCCAGCGGGGGGAGTCGGGGCGACCCAGTACTTC.

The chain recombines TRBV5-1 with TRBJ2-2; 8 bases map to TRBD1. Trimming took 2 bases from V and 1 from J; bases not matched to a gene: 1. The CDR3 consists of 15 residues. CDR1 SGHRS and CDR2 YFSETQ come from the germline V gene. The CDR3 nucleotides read TGCGCCAGCAGCTTACAGGGGGGGAACACCGGGGAGCTGTTTTTT. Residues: CASSLQGGNTGELFF.

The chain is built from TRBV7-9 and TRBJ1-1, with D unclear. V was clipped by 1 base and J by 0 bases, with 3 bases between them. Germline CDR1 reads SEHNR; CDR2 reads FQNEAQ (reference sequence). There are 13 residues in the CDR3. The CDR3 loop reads CASSLDMNTEAFF. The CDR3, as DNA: TGTGCCAGCAGCTTAGATATGAACACTGAAGCTTTCTTT.

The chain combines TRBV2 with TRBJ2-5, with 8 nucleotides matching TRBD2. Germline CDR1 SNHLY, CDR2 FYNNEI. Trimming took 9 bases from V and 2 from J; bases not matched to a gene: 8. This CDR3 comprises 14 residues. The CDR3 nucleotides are TGTGCCAGTTCCCTACTAGCGGCACAAGAGACCCAGTACTTC. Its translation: CASSLLAAQETQYF.

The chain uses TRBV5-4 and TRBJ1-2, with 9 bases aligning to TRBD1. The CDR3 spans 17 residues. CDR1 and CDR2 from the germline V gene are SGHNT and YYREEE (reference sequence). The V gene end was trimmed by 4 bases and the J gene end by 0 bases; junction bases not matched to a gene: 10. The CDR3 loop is CASSPRQGGSTNYGYTF. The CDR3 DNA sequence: TGTGCCAGCAGCCCGCGACAGGGGGGGTCTACTAACTATGGCTACACCTTC.

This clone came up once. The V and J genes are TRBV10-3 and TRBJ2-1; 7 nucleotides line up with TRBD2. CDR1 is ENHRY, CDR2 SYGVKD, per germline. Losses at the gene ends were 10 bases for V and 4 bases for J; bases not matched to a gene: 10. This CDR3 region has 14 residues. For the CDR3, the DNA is TGTGCCAGCGGGGGTGGGGGTTCGTACAATGAGCAGTTCTTC. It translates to CASGGGGSYNEQFF.

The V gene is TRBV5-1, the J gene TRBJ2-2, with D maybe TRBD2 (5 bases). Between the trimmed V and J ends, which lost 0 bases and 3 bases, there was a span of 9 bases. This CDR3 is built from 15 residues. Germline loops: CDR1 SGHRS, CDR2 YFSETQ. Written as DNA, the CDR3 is TGCGCCAGCAGCTTGGGTTTGCGGGACACCGGGGAGCTGTTTTTT. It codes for CASSLGLRDTGELFF.

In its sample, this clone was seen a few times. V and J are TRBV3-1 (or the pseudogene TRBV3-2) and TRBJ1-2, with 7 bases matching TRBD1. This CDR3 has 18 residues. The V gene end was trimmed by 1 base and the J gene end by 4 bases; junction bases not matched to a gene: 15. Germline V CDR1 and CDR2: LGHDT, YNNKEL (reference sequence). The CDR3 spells CASSQARYGTAAGYGYTF. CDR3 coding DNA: TGTGCCAGCAGCCAAGCCCGTTACGGGACAGCGGCGGGCTATGGCTACACCTTC.

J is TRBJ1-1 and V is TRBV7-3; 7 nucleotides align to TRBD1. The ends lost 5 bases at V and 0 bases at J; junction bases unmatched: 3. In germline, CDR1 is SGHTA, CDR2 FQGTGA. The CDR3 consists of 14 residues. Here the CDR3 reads CASSPGTVNTEAFF. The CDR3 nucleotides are TGTGCCAGCAGCCCCGGGACAGTGAACACTGAAGCTTTCTTT.

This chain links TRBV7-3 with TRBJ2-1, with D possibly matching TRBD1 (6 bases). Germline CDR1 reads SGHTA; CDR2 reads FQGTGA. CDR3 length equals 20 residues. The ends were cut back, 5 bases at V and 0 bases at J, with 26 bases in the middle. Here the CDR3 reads CASSLRVAGAQLGSYNEQFF. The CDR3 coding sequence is TGTGCCAGCAGCCTCAGGGTGGCAGGGGCCCAGCTTGGCTCCTACAATGAGCAGTTCTTC.

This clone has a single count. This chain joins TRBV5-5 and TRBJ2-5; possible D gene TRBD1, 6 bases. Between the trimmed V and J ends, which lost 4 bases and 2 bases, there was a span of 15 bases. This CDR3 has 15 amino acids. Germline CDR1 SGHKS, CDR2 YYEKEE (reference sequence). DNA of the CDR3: TGTGCCAGCAGCAAACTTGGGGGCCGTCAAGAGACCCAGTACTTC. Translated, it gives CASSKLGGRQETQYF.

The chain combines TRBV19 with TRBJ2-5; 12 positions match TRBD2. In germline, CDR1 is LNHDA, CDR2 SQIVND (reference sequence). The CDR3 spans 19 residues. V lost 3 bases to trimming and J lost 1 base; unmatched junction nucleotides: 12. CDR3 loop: CASSMRTSGAQRPQETQYF. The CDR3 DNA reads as TGTGCCAGTAGTATGAGGACTAGCGGGGCCCAGAGACCCCAAGAGACCCAGTACTTC. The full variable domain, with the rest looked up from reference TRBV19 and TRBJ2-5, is DGGITQSPKYLFRKEGQNVTLSCEQNLNHDAMYWYRQDPGQGLRLIYYSQIVNDFQKGDIAEGYSVSREKKESFPLTVTSAQKNPTAFYLCASSMRTSGAQRPQETQYFGPGTRLLVL.

The CDR3 DNA is TGTGCCAGCCACCAAGCCCCTACGAACACTGAAGCTTTCTTT. This sequence encodes CASHQAPTNTEAFF. V usage is TRBV28 and J usage is TRBJ1-1; D gene ambiguous. Germline V lookup: CDR1 MDHEN, CDR2 SYDVKM. V dropped 8 bases and J dropped 1 base, with 14 bases sitting between them. This CDR3 has 14 amino acids.

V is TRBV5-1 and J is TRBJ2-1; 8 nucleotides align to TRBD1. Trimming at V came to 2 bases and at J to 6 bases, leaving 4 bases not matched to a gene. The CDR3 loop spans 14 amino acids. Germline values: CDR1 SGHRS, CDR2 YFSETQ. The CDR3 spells CASSLGQGGNEQFF. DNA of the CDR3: TGCGCCAGCAGCTTAGGACAGGGAGGCAATGAGCAGTTCTTC.